One and the same sample provided the 2 T cell receptor beta chains below, sequenced in a study of cytomegalovirus exposure and HLA in healthy donors. Primers: 60 Vbeta forward and 13 Jbeta reverse. Clones were read by immunoSEQ multiplex PCR, and TCRdb kept only the in-frame ones, dropping some. The sample's table shows fewer than 100,000 clones. What was sequenced was PBMCs. The receptors were gathered from a woman aged 60 to 75 in good health and CMV-seronegative.

The CDR3 DNA sequence: TGTGCCAGCAGCTTTAGGACAGGTTCCTTTACTAGCGGGAGCGCGGGAGAGCAGTTCTTC. It encodes CASSFRTGSFTSGSAGEQFF. The chain combines TRBV7-6 with TRBJ2-1; 11 bases agree with TRBD2. Trimming cost V 3 bases and J 10 bases; bases outside gene matches: 23. Per the germline V gene, CDR1 is SGHVS and CDR2 is FNYEAQ. The CDR3 totals 20 residues.

The V gene is TRBV18, the J gene TRBJ2-7; 14 positions match TRBD2. Trimming at V came to 2 bases and at J to 1 base, leaving 4 bases not matched to a gene. The CDR3 spans 17 residues. Germline CDR1 is KGHSH and CDR2 is LQKENI. CDR3 sequence: CASSPGTSGSTSYEQYF. For the CDR3, the DNA is TGTGCCAGCTCACCAGGGACTAGCGGGAGCACTTCCTACGAGCAGTACTTC.